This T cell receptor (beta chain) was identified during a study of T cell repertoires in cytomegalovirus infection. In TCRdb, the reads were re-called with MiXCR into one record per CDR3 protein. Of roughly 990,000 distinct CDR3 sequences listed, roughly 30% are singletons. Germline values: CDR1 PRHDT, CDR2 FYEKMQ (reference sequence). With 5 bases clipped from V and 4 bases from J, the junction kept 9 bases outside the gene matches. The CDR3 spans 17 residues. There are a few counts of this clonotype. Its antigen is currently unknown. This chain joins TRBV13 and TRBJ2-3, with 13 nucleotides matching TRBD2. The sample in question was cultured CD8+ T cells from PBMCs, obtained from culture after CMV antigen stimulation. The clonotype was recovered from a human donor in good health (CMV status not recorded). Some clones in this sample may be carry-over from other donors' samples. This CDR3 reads CASSDTGTSGEPDTQYF. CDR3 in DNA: TGTGCCAGCAGCGACACCGGGACTAGCGGGGAACCAGATACGCAGTATTTT.